One sample yielded the 5 T cell receptor beta chains listed below, sequenced in a study of CD8 T cells in ankylosing spondylitis. From the 5' RACE reads, TCRdb called clonotypes with MiXCR, one entry per CDR3 protein. Of just under 350,000 distinct CDR3 sequences listed, roughly 14% were seen once; the top ten hold about 1%. The sequencing input was blood, either unsorted or a sorted T cell fraction (not recorded which). These receptors were taken from a male donor with ankylosing spondylitis or in good health (not recorded which).

V usage is TRBV29-1 and J usage is TRBJ2-7, with 7 bases identical to TRBD2. The junction had 12 bases not matched to a gene; V was cut back by 0 bases and J by 7 bases. Germline V gives CDR1 SQVTM, CDR2 ANQGSEA. The CDR3 runs to 15 residues. The CDR3 DNA sequence: TGCAGCGTTGAAGACCCGGGAGGCAGGTCAACGGAGCAGTACTTC. This sequence encodes CSVEDPGGRSTEQYF.

This clonotype has a handful of counts. The chain links TRBV9 to TRBJ2-3, with D maybe TRBD2 (5 bases). Germline V CDR1 and CDR2: SGDLS, YYNGEE. The CDR3 covers 16 residues. The V gene lost 4 bases and the J gene lost 2 bases, with 17 bases spanning the gap. This CDR3 is CASSPRLTGNTDTQYF. CDR3 nucleotides: TGTGCCAGCAGCCCCCGACTAACCGGAAACACAGATACGCAGTATTTT.

This clonotype was seen only a few times. The rearrangement links TRBV10-3 to TRBJ2-2; TRBD1 or TRBD2 may be the D gene (5 bases each). The length of the CDR3 is 14 residues. The V gene's germline CDR1 is ENHRY and CDR2 SYGVKD. Trimming pared 10 bases from V and 7 bases from J, leaving 19 bases between. As DNA, the CDR3 is TGTGCCACCATTCAAGGGACCACGGGCGGGGAGCTGTTTTTT. This sequence encodes CATIQGTTGGELFF.

The rearrangement uses TRBV12-3 or TRBV12-4 and TRBJ2-7; D remains unclear. The CDR3 is 12 amino acids. Trimming left V 6 bases short and J 3 bases short, with 9 bases between. The CDR3 nucleotides are TGTGCCAGCAGCCCAGCAGGCTACGAGCAGTACTTC. Its protein product is CASSPAGYEQYF.

This chain joins TRBV5-1 and TRBJ2-1; D may be TRBD1 (6 bases). V shed 2 bases and J shed 8 bases, with 17 bases lying between them. Germline CDR1 and CDR2: SGHRS and YFSETQ. This CDR3 contains 15 residues. The CDR3 spells CASSFSTGPGYEQFF. The CDR3 bases are TGCGCCAGCAGCTTTAGTACAGGGCCAGGATATGAGCAGTTCTTC.